This T cell receptor (beta chain) derives from a study of blood T cell repertoires in COVID-19. Study overall: Researchers got acute and convalescent COVID-19 samples from the United States, Italy and Spain.

All enrollees were roughly 18 to 100 years old and from roughly 26 US areas. Categorization into cohorts depended on clinical history that participants reported. V lost 6 bases and J lost 2; bases outside the gene matches: 3. The CDR3 has 14 residues. Germline CDR1 is MNHEY and CDR2 is SVGAGI. Study processing details: Quantification of nucleated cells was approximated via reference gene primer amplification. The repertoire was sequenced with immunoSEQ multiplex PCR; TCRdb's copy has only in-frame clones and lacks some. That table is the source of V, J and clone size, and D and trimming were worked out from the DNA. Altogether 150,000 to 200,000 clones are present, around 76% being singletons, with the ten largest covering about 17%.

This receptor was identified in a woman between 50 and 59 years old with acute COVID-19. J is TRBJ2-3 and V is TRBV6-5; 9 nucleotides agree with TRBD1. The sample consisted of PBMCs or T cells enriched from blood (not recorded which). CDR3 coding DNA: TGTGCCAGCAGCGGGGACAGGGTCACAGATACGCAGTATTTT. Translating gives CASSGDRVTDTQYF.